This T cell receptor (beta chain) was profiled in a study of PD-1 blockade in classical Hodgkin lymphoma. Regarding time point: cycle 4 day 1 (C4D1), after around six weeks of nivolumab. Relapse was seen in all patients after autologous stem cell transplantation, and brentuximab vedotin exposure was variable. This clone was seen a single time. Some clones are missing from TCRdb's copy, which holds only in-frame ones; the method was immunoSEQ multiplex PCR. The table has about 20,000 clones, nearly 80% seen once; the top ten hold around 7.2%. Trimming pared 4 bases from V and 2 bases from J, leaving 11 bases between. The CDR3 length is 14 residues. The germline CDR1 and CDR2 sequences are SGHTA and FQGTGA.

The chain is built from TRBV7-3 and TRBJ2-5, with a weak D call TRBD1 (6 bases). The receptor was isolated from a human donor with classical Hodgkin lymphoma. The material sequenced was peripheral blood mononuclear cells (PBMCs), taken before the fourth cycle of nivolumab. The CDR3 protein is CASSYRGGQETQYF. The CDR3 DNA is TGTGCCAGCAGCTACCGAGGGGGTCAAGAGACCCAGTACTTC.